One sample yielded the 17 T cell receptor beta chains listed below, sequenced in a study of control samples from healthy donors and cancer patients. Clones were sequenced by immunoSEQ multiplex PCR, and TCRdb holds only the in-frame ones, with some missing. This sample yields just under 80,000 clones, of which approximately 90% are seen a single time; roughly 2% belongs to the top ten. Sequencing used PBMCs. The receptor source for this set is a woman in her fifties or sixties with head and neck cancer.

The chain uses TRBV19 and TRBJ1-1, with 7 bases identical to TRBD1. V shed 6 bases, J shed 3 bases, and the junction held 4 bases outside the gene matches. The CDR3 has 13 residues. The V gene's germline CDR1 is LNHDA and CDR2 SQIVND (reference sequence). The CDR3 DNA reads TGTGCCAGTAGAGACAGGGCCGACACTGAAGCTTTCTTT. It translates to CASRDRADTEAFF. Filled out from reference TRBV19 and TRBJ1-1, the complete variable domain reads DGGITQSPKYLFRKEGQNVTLSCEQNLNHDAMYWYRQDPGQGLRLIYYSQIVNDFQKGDIAEGYSVSREKKESFPLTVTSAQKNPTAFYLCASRDRADTEAFFGQGTRLTVV.

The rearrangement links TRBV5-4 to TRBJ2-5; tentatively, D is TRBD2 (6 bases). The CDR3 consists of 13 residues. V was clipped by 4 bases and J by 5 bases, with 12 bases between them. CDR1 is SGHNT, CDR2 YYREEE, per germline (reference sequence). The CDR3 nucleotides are TGTGCCAGCAGCGCGGGACCCGGCGAGACCCAGTACTTC. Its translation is CASSAGPGETQYF.

This CDR3 reads CASSKGDRVWTEAFF. CDR3 sequence (DNA): TGTGCCAGCAGTAAGGGAGACAGGGTATGGACTGAAGCTTTCTTT. The rearrangement uses TRBV28 and TRBJ1-1; 7 bases match TRBD1. Germline V gene lookup returns CDR1 MDHEN and CDR2 SYDVKM. CDR3 length: 15 residues. V was pared by 5 bases and J by 5 bases, with 11 bases of the junction left unmatched. The variable domain in full, completed from reference TRBV28 and TRBJ1-1, reads DVKVTQSSRYLVKRTGEKVFLECVQDMDHENMFWYRQDPGLGLRLIYFSYDVKMKEKGDIPEGYSVSREKKERFSLILESASTNQTSMYLCASSKGDRVWTEAFFGQGTRLTVV.

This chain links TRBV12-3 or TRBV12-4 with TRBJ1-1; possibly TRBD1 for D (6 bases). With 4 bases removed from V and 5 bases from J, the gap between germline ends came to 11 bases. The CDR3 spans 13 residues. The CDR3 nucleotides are TGTGCCAGCAGTTCTCAAGACAGGACTGAAGCTTTCTTT. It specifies CASSSQDRTEAFF.

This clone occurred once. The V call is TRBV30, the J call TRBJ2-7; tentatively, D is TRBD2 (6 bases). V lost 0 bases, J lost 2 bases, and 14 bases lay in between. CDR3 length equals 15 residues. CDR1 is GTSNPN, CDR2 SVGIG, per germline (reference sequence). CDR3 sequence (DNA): TGTGCCTGGAGTGTCGGGTTAGCGGCCCCCTACGAGCAGTACTTC. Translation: CAWSVGLAAPYEQYF.

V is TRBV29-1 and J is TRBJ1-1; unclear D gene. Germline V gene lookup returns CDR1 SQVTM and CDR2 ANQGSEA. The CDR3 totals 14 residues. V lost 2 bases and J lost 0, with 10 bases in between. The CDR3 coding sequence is TGCAGCGTTGAAATTTTCGGGATGAACACTGAAGCTTTCTTT. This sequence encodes CSVEIFGMNTEAFF.

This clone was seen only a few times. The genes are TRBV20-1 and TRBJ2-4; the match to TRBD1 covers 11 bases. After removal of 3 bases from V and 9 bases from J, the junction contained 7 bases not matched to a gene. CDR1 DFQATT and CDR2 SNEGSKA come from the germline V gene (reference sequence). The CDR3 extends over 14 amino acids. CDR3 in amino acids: CSASPGQGVAIQYF. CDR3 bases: TGCAGTGCTAGTCCGGGACAGGGGGTCGCCATTCAGTACTTC.

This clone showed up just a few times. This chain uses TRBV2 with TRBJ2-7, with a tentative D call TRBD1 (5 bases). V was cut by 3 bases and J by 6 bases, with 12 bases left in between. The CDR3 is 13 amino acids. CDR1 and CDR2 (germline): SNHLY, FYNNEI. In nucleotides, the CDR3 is TGTGCCAGCAGTGAGGGGCTGTGGATCGAGCAGTACTTC. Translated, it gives CASSEGLWIEQYF.

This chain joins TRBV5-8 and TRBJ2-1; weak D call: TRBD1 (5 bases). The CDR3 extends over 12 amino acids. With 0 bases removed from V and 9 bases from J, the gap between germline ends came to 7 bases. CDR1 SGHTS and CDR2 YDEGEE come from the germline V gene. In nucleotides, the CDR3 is TGTGCCAGCAGCTTGGGTACAGGTGAGCAGTTCTTC. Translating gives CASSLGTGEQFF.

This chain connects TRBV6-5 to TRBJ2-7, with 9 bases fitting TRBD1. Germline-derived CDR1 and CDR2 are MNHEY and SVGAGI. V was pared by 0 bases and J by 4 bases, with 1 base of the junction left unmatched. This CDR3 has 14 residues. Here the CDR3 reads CASSYSDRGYEQYF. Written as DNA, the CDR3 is TGTGCCAGCAGTTACTCTGACAGGGGGTACGAGCAGTACTTC.

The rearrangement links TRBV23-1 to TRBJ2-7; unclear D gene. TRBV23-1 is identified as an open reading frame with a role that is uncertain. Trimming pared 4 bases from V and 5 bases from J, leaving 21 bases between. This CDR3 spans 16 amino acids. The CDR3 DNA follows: TGCGCCAGCAGTCGTATCGTGAGAGAGTGGAACGACGAGCAGTACTTC. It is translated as CASSRIVREWNDEQYF.

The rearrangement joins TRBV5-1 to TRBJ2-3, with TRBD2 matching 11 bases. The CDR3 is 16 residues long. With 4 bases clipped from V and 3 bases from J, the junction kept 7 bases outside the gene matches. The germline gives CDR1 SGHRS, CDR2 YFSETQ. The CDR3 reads CASSPPTSGGTDTQYF. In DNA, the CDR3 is TGCGCCAGCAGCCCCCCCACTAGCGGGGGTACAGATACGCAGTATTTT.

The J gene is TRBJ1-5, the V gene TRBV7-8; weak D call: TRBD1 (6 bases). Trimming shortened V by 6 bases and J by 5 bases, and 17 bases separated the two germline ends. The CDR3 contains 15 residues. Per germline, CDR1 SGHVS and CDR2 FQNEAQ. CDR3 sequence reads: CASRARQAWDQPQHF. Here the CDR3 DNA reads TGTGCCAGCAGGGCACGACAGGCCTGGGATCAGCCCCAGCATTTT.

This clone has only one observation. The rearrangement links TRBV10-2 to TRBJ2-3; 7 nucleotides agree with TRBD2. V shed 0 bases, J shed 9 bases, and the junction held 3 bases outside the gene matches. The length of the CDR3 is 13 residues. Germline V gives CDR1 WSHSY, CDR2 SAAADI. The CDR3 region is CASSESAGATQYF. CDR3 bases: TGCGCCAGCAGTGAGTCGGCGGGAGCCACGCAGTATTTT.

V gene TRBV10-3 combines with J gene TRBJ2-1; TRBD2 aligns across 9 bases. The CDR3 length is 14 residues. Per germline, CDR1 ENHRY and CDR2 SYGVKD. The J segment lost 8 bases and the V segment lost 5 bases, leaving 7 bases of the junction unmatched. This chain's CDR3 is CAISLAGASDEQFF. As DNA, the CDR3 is TGTGCCATCAGTTTAGCGGGAGCATCGGATGAGCAGTTCTTC.

The CDR3 protein is CASSGRSGELFF. The CDR3 coding sequence is TGTGCCAGCAGCGGCAGGAGCGGGGAGCTGTTTTTT. The chain couples TRBV11-3 to TRBJ2-2, with unresolved D. The V gene's germline CDR1 is SGHNT and CDR2 YENEEA. The CDR3 consists of 12 residues. The germline V and J ends were trimmed by 5 bases and 7 bases, with 8 bases remaining between them.

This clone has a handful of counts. The CDR3: CASKRGTANTEAFF. The CDR3 DNA is TGTGCCAGTAAGAGGGGGACAGCGAACACTGAAGCTTTCTTT. This chain joins TRBV19 and TRBJ1-1; 7 bases agree with TRBD1. The CDR3 extends over 14 amino acids. CDR1 and CDR2 (germline): LNHDA, SQIVND (reference sequence). V lost 7 bases to trimming and J lost 1 base; unmatched junction nucleotides: 6.